A selection of T cell receptor beta chains follows, all from one sample in a study of cytomegalovirus exposure and HLA in healthy donors. Profiled with immunoSEQ multiplex PCR; TCRdb holds only in-frame clones, not every one. This sample carries about 110,000 clones, about 81% of them seen once, and the ten largest clones take roughly 2.5%. Sequencing was performed on PBMCs. These receptors came from a man aged 30 to 39 in good health and CMV-seropositive. Each CDR3 is given with its conserved first and last residue. The order of the fields is V gene, clone size, D gene, J gene, CDR3 DNA, CDR3 protein. D genes are given only for firm matches. Expanded clones are given a class, and other clones once, few, many or no size at all.

v_gene: TRBV11-3; abundance: few; d_gene: NA; j_gene: TRBJ1-5; CDR3nt: TGTGCCAGCAGTCGTACAGGGTTCGGTCAGCCCCAGCATTTT; CDR3aa: CASSRTGFGQPQHF
v_gene: TRBV27; abundance: NA; d_gene: NA; j_gene: TRBJ1-5; CDR3nt: TGTGCCAGCAGTTTAAGAGGGCAAGGGACCCAGCATTTT; CDR3aa: CASSLRGQGTQHF
v_gene: TRBV2; abundance: NA; d_gene: NA; j_gene: TRBJ1-5; CDR3nt: TGTGCCAGCTCAGGGTGGGCAGGGGACCAGCCCCAGCATTTT; CDR3aa: CASSGWAGDQPQHF
v_gene: TRBV30; abundance: NA; d_gene: NA; j_gene: TRBJ1-6; CDR3nt: TGTGCCTGGAGGGGCTTTTTAGTGTCGTCCTATAATTCACCCCTCCACTTT; CDR3aa: CAWRGFLVSSYNSPLHF
v_gene: TRBV7-9; abundance: NA; d_gene: TRBD1; j_gene: TRBJ2-7; CDR3nt: TGTTCCAGCAGCGACCGACAGGGGGTGCGGTACGAGCAGTACTTC; CDR3aa: CSSSDRQGVRYEQYF
v_gene: TRBV14; abundance: NA; d_gene: NA; j_gene: TRBJ2-4; CDR3nt: TGTGCCAGCAGCCAAGTTGTGGAGGGCAGTCAGTACTTC; CDR3aa: CASSQVVEGSQYF
v_gene: TRBV6-5; abundance: NA; d_gene: NA; j_gene: TRBJ2-3; CDR3nt: TGTGCCAGCAGCAACTCCCGCCCCACAGATACGCAGTATTTT; CDR3aa: CASSNSRPTDTQYF
v_gene: TRBV9; abundance: NA; d_gene: TRBD2; j_gene: TRBJ2-7; CDR3nt: TGTGCCAGCAGCGTAGGGCCCGGGCTAGCGGGATCCTACGAGCAGTACTTC; CDR3aa: CASSVGPGLAGSYEQYF
v_gene: TRBV6-5; abundance: few; d_gene: NA; j_gene: TRBJ2-7; CDR3nt: TGTGCCAGCAGTTTGGGGGCGGCGAGTGTAACCTACGAGCAGTACTTC; CDR3aa: CASSLGAASVTYEQYF
v_gene: TRBV19; abundance: few; d_gene: NA; j_gene: TRBJ1-1; CDR3nt: TGTGCCAGTAGTATCAACCCCCAGTCGCTGCCCACTGAAGCTTTCTTT; CDR3aa: CASSINPQSLPTEAFF
v_gene: TRBV11-3; abundance: once; d_gene: NA; j_gene: TRBJ2-7; CDR3nt: TGTGCCAGCAGCTTAGATCAGTCAGGGGAGTACGAGCAGTACTTC; CDR3aa: CASSLDQSGEYEQYF
v_gene: TRBV2; abundance: once; d_gene: NA; j_gene: TRBJ2-1; CDR3nt: TGTGCCAGCAGTGGGACAATTGAGCAGTTCTTC; CDR3aa: CASSGTIEQFF
v_gene: TRBV19; abundance: NA; d_gene: NA; j_gene: TRBJ1-1; CDR3nt: TGTGCCAGTAGCACTCAACAGGGCACTGAAGCTTTCTTT; CDR3aa: CASSTQQGTEAFF
v_gene: TRBV5-1; abundance: NA; d_gene: TRBD1; j_gene: TRBJ2-7; CDR3nt: TGCGCCAGCTCTAGACAGGGGGGGTACGAGCAGTACTTC; CDR3aa: CASSRQGGYEQYF
v_gene: TRBV19; abundance: NA; d_gene: NA; j_gene: TRBJ2-1; CDR3nt: TGTGCCAGTGGATACGACATTCCCTCCTACAATGAGCAGTTCTTC; CDR3aa: CASGYDIPSYNEQFF
v_gene: TRBV15; abundance: NA; d_gene: TRBD1; j_gene: TRBJ2-7; CDR3nt: TGTGCCACCGCAGGGGGTGGGACCTACGAGCAGTACTTC; CDR3aa: CATAGGGTYEQYF
v_gene: TRBV11-3; abundance: NA; d_gene: TRBD1; j_gene: TRBJ2-1; CDR3nt: TGTGCCAGCAGCTTAGAAGGGACAGAATACAATGAGCAGTTCTTC; CDR3aa: CASSLEGTEYNEQFF
v_gene: TRBV5-1; abundance: NA; d_gene: TRBD1; j_gene: TRBJ1-2; CDR3nt: TGCGCCAGCAGCTTGGTCGCCCAGGGGGCGTACTATGGCTACACCTTC; CDR3aa: CASSLVAQGAYYGYTF
v_gene: TRBV12-5; abundance: NA; d_gene: NA; j_gene: TRBJ1-3; CDR3nt: TGTGCTAGTGGAACCCCCGGACAGCCTTCCTCTGAGACTGGAAACACCATATATTTT; CDR3aa: CASGTPGQPSSETGNTIYF
v_gene: TRBV7-9; abundance: NA; d_gene: TRBD1; j_gene: TRBJ2-5; CDR3nt: TGTGCCAGCAGCTGGGGACGGACAGGGGAAGGAGAGACCCAGTACTTC; CDR3aa: CASSWGRTGEGETQYF
v_gene: TRBV30; abundance: NA; d_gene: NA; j_gene: TRBJ1-5; CDR3nt: TGTGCCTGGAGTGTATCGGGGAGCAATCAGCCCCAGCATTTT; CDR3aa: CAWSVSGSNQPQHF
v_gene: TRBV2; abundance: few; d_gene: NA; j_gene: TRBJ2-3; CDR3nt: TGTGCCAGCAGTGAACATCGGGGTGTGGGAGATACGCAGTATTTT; CDR3aa: CASSEHRGVGDTQYF
v_gene: TRBV5-1; abundance: NA; d_gene: TRBD1; j_gene: TRBJ1-1; CDR3nt: TGCGCCAGCTCGCAGGGGGCAGGAGCTTTCTTT; CDR3aa: CASSQGAGAFF
v_gene: TRBV11-1; abundance: NA; d_gene: NA; j_gene: TRBJ1-6; CDR3nt: TGTGCCAGCAGCTTAGACACACGTTCACCCCTCCACTTT; CDR3aa: CASSLDTRSPLHF
v_gene: TRBV7-9; abundance: NA; d_gene: TRBD2; j_gene: TRBJ2-1; CDR3nt: TGTTCCAGCACCTCAGGGCGGGAGAGCTCCTACAATGAGCAGTTCTTC; CDR3aa: CSSTSGRESSYNEQFF
v_gene: TRBV5-4; abundance: NA; d_gene: TRBD1; j_gene: TRBJ1-6; CDR3nt: TGTGCCAGCAGCTTGGGACAGGGGGCTTTCGATAATTCACCCCTCCACTTT; CDR3aa: CASSLGQGAFDNSPLHF
v_gene: TRBV5-5; abundance: few; d_gene: TRBD2; j_gene: TRBJ2-1; CDR3nt: TGTGCCAGCAGCCAAGATTCGTCTAGCGGGGGGGCGAAGAATGAGCAGTTCTTC; CDR3aa: CASSQDSSSGGAKNEQFF
v_gene: TRBV6-1; abundance: NA; d_gene: TRBD2; j_gene: TRBJ2-1; CDR3nt: TGTGCCAGCAGTGCTAGCGGGGGGGCCTCCTACAATGAGCAGTTCTTC; CDR3aa: CASSASGGASYNEQFF
v_gene: TRBV9; abundance: NA; d_gene: TRBD1; j_gene: TRBJ1-2; CDR3nt: TGTGCCAGCAGCGCTCGAGACAGGGGGTTACGGAATGGCTACACCTTC; CDR3aa: CASSARDRGLRNGYTF
v_gene: TRBV9; abundance: NA; d_gene: NA; j_gene: TRBJ2-2; CDR3nt: TGTGCCAGCAGCGTAGCCGCCGGAGGGCCCACCGGGGAGCTGTTTTTT; CDR3aa: CASSVAAGGPTGELFF
v_gene: TRBV21-1; abundance: NA; d_gene: NA; j_gene: TRBJ1-1; CDR3nt: TGTGCCAGCAGCAAAGAATGGAACAGCCTTTCGGACACTGAAGCTTTCTTT; CDR3aa: CASSKEWNSLSDTEAFF
v_gene: TRBV5-1; abundance: NA; d_gene: TRBD1; j_gene: TRBJ2-4; CDR3nt: TGCGCCAGCAGCCCGCGGACAGGGATCGCCAAAAACATTCAGTACTTC; CDR3aa: CASSPRTGIAKNIQYF
v_gene: TRBV11-2; abundance: NA; d_gene: TRBD2; j_gene: TRBJ2-7; CDR3nt: TGTGCCAGCTCCGAACAACTAGCGGGGCGTAACGAGCAGTACTTC; CDR3aa: CASSEQLAGRNEQYF
v_gene: TRBV27; abundance: few; d_gene: NA; j_gene: TRBJ1-1; CDR3nt: TGTGCCAGCAGTCGCCGCGGGGGGGCTGAAGCTTTCTTT; CDR3aa: CASSRRGGAEAFF
v_gene: TRBV6-6; abundance: few; d_gene: NA; j_gene: TRBJ1-1; CDR3nt: TGTGCCAGCAGTATGACAAGCACTGAAGCTTTCTTT; CDR3aa: CASSMTSTEAFF
v_gene: TRBV11-2; abundance: few; d_gene: TRBD2; j_gene: TRBJ2-3; CDR3nt: TGTGCCAGCAGCGGGACTAGGAGGCAGAGTTGGACGCAGTATTTT; CDR3aa: CASSGTRRQSWTQYF
v_gene: TRBV15; abundance: NA; d_gene: TRBD2; j_gene: TRBJ2-4; CDR3nt: TGTGCCACCAGCAGAGACGGGGGGGCTCTAGCCAAAAACAGTCAGTACTTC; CDR3aa: CATSRDGGALAKNSQYF
v_gene: TRBV6-9; abundance: NA; d_gene: NA; j_gene: TRBJ2-7; CDR3nt: TGTGCCAGCAGTTATAACAGGGACCCCTACGAGCAGTACTTC; CDR3aa: CASSYNRDPYEQYF
v_gene: TRBV6-5; abundance: few; d_gene: NA; j_gene: TRBJ2-5; CDR3nt: TGTGCCAGCAGTTACTCGCTACTGGAGACCCAGTACTTC; CDR3aa: CASSYSLLETQYF
v_gene: TRBV10-3; abundance: NA; d_gene: TRBD1; j_gene: TRBJ1-2; CDR3nt: TGTGCCATCAGAGGACAGGGGGAGGAGGGCTACACCTTC; CDR3aa: CAIRGQGEEGYTF
v_gene: TRBV5-5; abundance: NA; d_gene: NA; j_gene: TRBJ1-2; CDR3nt: TGTGCCAGCAGCTTAGGGGTCGGCTATGGCTACACCTTC; CDR3aa: CASSLGVGYGYTF
v_gene: TRBV18; abundance: NA; d_gene: TRBD2; j_gene: TRBJ2-4; CDR3nt: TGTGCCAGCTCACCACCCGGACTAGCGGGAGGCAAAAACATTCAGTACTTC; CDR3aa: CASSPPGLAGGKNIQYF
v_gene: TRBV6-5; abundance: once; d_gene: NA; j_gene: TRBJ2-7; CDR3nt: TGTGCCAGCAGTTACGCGGGACGGAGCTCCTACGAGCAGTACTTC; CDR3aa: CASSYAGRSSYEQYF
v_gene: TRBV10-3; abundance: once; d_gene: NA; j_gene: TRBJ2-5; CDR3nt: TGTGCCATCAGCGCCCGCGGTCACGATGGAGAGACCCAGTACTTC; CDR3aa: CAISARGHDGETQYF
v_gene: TRBV5-1; abundance: NA; d_gene: TRBD2; j_gene: TRBJ2-2; CDR3nt: TGCGCCAGCAGCTTTTGGGAGGGAAGAACCGGGGAGCTGTTTTTT; CDR3aa: CASSFWEGRTGELFF
v_gene: TRBV29-1; abundance: NA; d_gene: TRBD2; j_gene: TRBJ2-1; CDR3nt: TGCAGCGTTGCCGGGACTACATTCAGCAATGAGCAGTTCTTC; CDR3aa: CSVAGTTFSNEQFF
v_gene: TRBV7-8; abundance: NA; d_gene: TRBD1; j_gene: TRBJ1-2; CDR3nt: TGTGCCAGCAGCTTAGAGGGACAGGGGGTAATGAACTATGGCTACACCTTC; CDR3aa: CASSLEGQGVMNYGYTF
v_gene: TRBV18; abundance: NA; d_gene: NA; j_gene: TRBJ2-3; CDR3nt: TGTGCCAGCTCACCACCTCGCGGATGGCCCACAGATACGCAGTATTTT; CDR3aa: CASSPPRGWPTDTQYF
v_gene: TRBV6-1; abundance: NA; d_gene: TRBD2; j_gene: TRBJ2-7; CDR3nt: TGTGCCAGTTTAATTAGCGGGGGGGCTTACGAGCAGTACTTC; CDR3aa: CASLISGGAYEQYF
v_gene: TRBV7-9; abundance: NA; d_gene: NA; j_gene: TRBJ2-7; CDR3nt: TGTGCCAGCAGCCTCCCCTATTCCTCCTACGAGCAGTACTTC; CDR3aa: CASSLPYSSYEQYF
v_gene: TRBV6-1; abundance: NA; d_gene: TRBD2; j_gene: TRBJ2-3; CDR3nt: TGTGCCAGCAGTGAAGTGTGGTCGCGGGGGGGCATTGGAGATACGCAGTATTTT; CDR3aa: CASSEVWSRGGIGDTQYF